Shown below are 7 T cell receptor beta chains from a single sample sequenced in a study of beta chain features in type 1 diabetes. Findings and limits, study-wide: Type 1 diabetes patients had moderately but significantly shorter TCRB CDR3s in all four CD4+ subsets.

Every bit of the isolated RNA underwent reverse transcription, so sequencing read expressed TCRB transcripts. The repertoire was sequenced with immunoSEQ multiplex PCR; TCRdb's copy has only in-frame clones and lacks some. This sample has hundreds of thousands of clones, with around 15% found just once. Antigens for these TCRs are unknown. Sequenced input: naive CD4+ T cells from blood. These receptors all come from a man aged 18 to 35 with type 1 diabetes.

This clone was picked up a small number of times. The rearrangement links TRBV9 to TRBJ2-2; D unresolved. CDR1 is SGDLS and CDR2 is YYNGEE in the germline V gene. The CDR3 extends over 14 amino acids. The V end was cut by 0 bases, the J end by 0 bases, with 3 bases between. CDR3 DNA sequence: TGTGCCAGCAGCGTAGGCGCGAACACCGGGGAGCTGTTTTTT. Translation: CASSVGANTGELFF.

The chain links TRBV27 to TRBJ2-5; the D gene is possibly TRBD2 (5 bases). The CDR3 runs 13 residues. The germline V gene has CDR1 MNHEY and CDR2 SMNVEV (reference sequence). Trimming pared 10 bases from V and 14 bases from J, leaving 26 bases between. The CDR3 sequence: CAKAFLRPSGKYF. Written as DNA, the CDR3 is TGTGCCAAAGCGTTCCTCCGACCCAGCGGTAAATACTTC.

This sequence joins TRBV7-2 and TRBJ1-2; 9 nucleotides align to TRBD1. Looked up from germline, CDR1 is SGHTA and CDR2 is FQGNSA. This CDR3 is 14 amino acids long. V was pared by 4 bases and J by 8 bases, with 8 bases of the junction left unmatched. The DNA for the CDR3 is TGTGCCAGCAGCTACCCGACAGGGGGTAGGGGCTACACCTTC. Residues: CASSYPTGGRGYTF.

This rearrangement joins TRBV7-2 to TRBJ2-7; D is perhaps TRBD2 (6 bases). The CDR3 spans 17 residues. CDR1 SGHTA and CDR2 FQGNSA come from the germline V gene. V was clipped by 2 bases and J by 5 bases, with 22 bases between them. CDR3 bases: TGTGCCAGCAGCTTAAGGCTTGGCGGGACGGGGTTAAACGAGCAGTACTTC. Translation gives CASSLRLGGTGLNEQYF.

This clone was detected a few times. V usage is TRBV29-1 and J usage is TRBJ2-5, with 9 bases aligning to TRBD1. The J call may be faulty, since TRBJ2-7 better matches the DNA end. The CDR3 sequence is 12 residues long. From germline, CDR1 is SQVTM and CDR2 ANQGSEA. CDR3 sequence: CSGRDREYEQYF. In DNA form, the CDR3 reads TGCAGCGGTAGGGACAGGGAGTACGAGCAGTACTTC.

This clone was counted a few times. V usage is TRBV27 and J usage is TRBJ2-1, with D unclear. V lost 2 bases and J lost 8, with 10 bases in between. CDR3 length equals 13 residues. CDR1 is MNHEY, CDR2 SMNVEV, per germline (reference sequence). CDR3 sequence (DNA): TGTGCCAGCAGTTTAGGCGTACGGTATGAGCAGTTCTTC. This encodes CASSLGVRYEQFF.

This clone occurred a few times. The chain is built from TRBV30 and TRBJ2-4; D is unclear. Germline values: CDR1 GTSNPN, CDR2 SVGIG (reference sequence). V was trimmed by 5 bases and J by 8 bases, leaving 10 bases between them. The CDR3 loop spans 11 amino acids. The CDR3 nucleotides read TGTGCCTGGGATCGCTCGGACATTCAGTACTTC. It yields the protein CAWDRSDIQYF.